A selection of T cell receptor beta chains follows, all from one sample in a study of T cells in Graves' hyperthyroidism and ophthalmopathy. TCRdb itself ran the multiplex PCR reads through MiXCR, one entry per CDR3 protein. Among fewer than 650,000 distinct CDR3 sequences listed, roughly 45% were seen once. The sample was peripheral blood or thyroid tissue (not recorded which). These receptors came from an adult woman with Graves' disease, either hyperthyroidism or ophthalmopathy (not recorded which). The CDR3 runs from the conserved cysteine through the conserved F or W. A D gene is named only where the DNA matches it firmly. The listing skips clone size in some rows; elsewhere it reads once, few, many or a size class.

J,D,V,size,CDR3,DNA
TRBJ1-4,.,TRBV29-1,many,CSFATNEKLFF,TGCAGCTTCGCAACTAATGAAAAACTGTTTTTT
TRBJ1-1,.,TRBV5-1,many,CASSLTAGVGDTEAFF,TGCGCCAGCAGCTTAACTGCAGGGGTAGGGGACACTGAAGCTTTCTTT
TRBJ2-5,TRBD2,TRBV9,.,CASSGTSGSSWTQYF,TGTGCCAGCAGCGGGACTAGCGGGAGTTCGTGGACCCAGTACTTC
TRBJ1-6,.,TRBV5-1,many,CASSLEENSPLHF,TGCGCCAGCAGCTTAGAGGAAAATTCACCCCTCCACTTT
TRBJ1-6,TRBD1,TRBV2,few,CASSGPGTVNSPLHF,TGTGCCAGCAGTGGCCCCGGGACAGTAAATTCACCCCTCCACTTT
TRBJ2-5,.,TRBV20-1,.,CSARGGNTIYFGDRETQYF,.
TRBJ2-1,.,TRBV7-9,.,CASSGPLNYEQFF,TGTGCCAGCAGCGGACCCCTAAACTATGAGCAGTTCTTC
TRBJ1-1,TRBD1,TRBV5-1,.,CASSIGQVTEAFF,TGCGCCAGCAGCATAGGACAGGTCACTGAAGCTTTCTTT
TRBJ1-5,TRBD1,TRBV30,.,CAWTGTGLSQPQHF,TGTGCCTGGACAGGGACAGGTCTAAGTCAGCCCCAGCATTTT
TRBJ1-6,.,TRBV7-9,.,CASSRNRAGSNSPLHF,TGTGCCAGCAGCCGTAATCGGGCAGGTTCCAATTCACCCCTCCACTTT
TRBJ1-2,.,TRBV6-1,many,CASRLIQGVYGYTF,TGTGCCAGCAGATTAATACAGGGCGTCTATGGCTACACCTTC
TRBJ2-2,.,TRBV5-1,many,CASRWTFGNTGELFF,TGCGCCAGCAGATGGACGTTCGGGAACACCGGGGAGCTGTTTTTT
TRBJ1-4,.,TRBV14,.,CASSQAGSGEKLFF,TGTGCCAGCAGCCAAGCCGGGTCCGGCGAAAAACTGTTTTTT
TRBJ1-1,.,TRBV6-2/TRBV6-3,many,CASSRDTGIEAFF,TGTGCCAGCAGTCGGGACACCGGGATAGAAGCTTTCTTT
TRBJ2-5,.,TRBV20-1,.,CSARDGGGTQYF,TGCAGTGCTAGAGATGGAGGCGGGACCCAGTACTTC
TRBJ1-2,TRBD1,TRBV6-6,many,CASSFAPTGVGYTF,TGTGCCAGCAGTTTTGCCCCGACAGGGGTCGGCTACACCTTC
TRBJ2-5,.,TRBV28,.,CASSFLQGRETQYF,TGTGCCAGCAGTTTTCTCCAGGGCAGGGAGACCCAGTACTTC
TRBJ1-3,TRBD1,TRBV7-8,many,CASSLEGRGRAGNTIYF,TGTGCCAGCAGCTTAGAGGGCAGGGGGCGTGCTGGAAACACCATATATTTT
TRBJ1-1,.,TRBV19,.,CASTIEWNTEAFF,TGCGCCAGCACAATAGAGTGGAACACTGAAGCTTTCTTT
TRBJ1-2,.,TRBV11-1,.,CASGSAYTRDTSGDDGYTF,TGTGCCAGCGGCAGTGCTTATACCCGGGACACTTCCGGGGACGATGGCTACACCTTC
TRBJ1-5,.,TRBV2,many,CASSGVIVGQPQHF,TGTGCCAGCAGTGGAGTCATTGTGGGTCAGCCCCAGCATTTT
TRBJ1-5,.,TRBV20-1,.,CSASEGPQPQHF,TGCAGTGCTAGTGAGGGACCACAGCCCCAGCATTTT
TRBJ2-5,.,TRBV7-8,.,CATRMGSGSETQYF,TGTGCCACGCGAATGGGGAGCGGCTCAGAGACCCAGTACTTC
TRBJ2-7,TRBD2,TRBV6-1,few,CASSAASGSYEQYF,TGTGCCAGCAGTGCCGCTAGCGGGAGTTACGAGCAGTACTTC
TRBJ2-2,.,TRBV2,many,CASSEGGANTGELFF,TGTGCCAGCAGTGAGGGCGGGGCGAACACCGGGGAGCTGTTTTTT
TRBJ1-2,.,TRBV29-1,many,CSVDPGTHYGYTF,TGCAGCGTTGATCCAGGGACCCACTATGGCTACACCTTC
TRBJ2-5,.,TRBV28,many,CASSPRREETQYF,TGTGCCAGCAGCCCGAGGAGGGAGGAGACCCAGTACTTC
TRBJ2-7,.,TRBV7-9,.,CASSLAGRVKDEQYF,TGTGCCAGCAGCTTAGCGGGCAGGGTCAAGGACGAGCAGTACTTC
TRBJ2-7,.,TRBV20-1,.,CSAREGGLRTGEQYF,TGCAGTGCTAGAGAGGGGGGATTAAGAACCGGCGAGCAGTACTTC
TRBJ2-7,.,TRBV20-1,.,CSASVLSSYEQYF,TGCAGTGCTAGCGTCTTAAGCTCCTACGAGCAGTACTTC
TRBJ1-1,.,TRBV15,.,CATSRDKGTEGYTEAFF,TGTGCCACCAGCAGAGACAAGGGTACGGAGGGCTACACTGAAGCTTTCTTT
TRBJ2-7,TRBD1,TRBV20-1,many,CSAPDRVSEQYF,TGCAGTGCCCCGGACAGGGTGAGCGAGCAGTACTTC
TRBJ2-5,TRBD1,TRBV7-2,many,CASSFGGTGEETQYF,TGTGCCAGCAGCTTCGGCGGGACAGGGGAAGAGACCCAGTACTTC
TRBJ1-2,.,TRBV20-1,few,CSARTGLAGDDGYTF,TGCAGTGCTAGGACGGGACTAGCGGGGGACGATGGCTACACCTTC
TRBJ1-1,TRBD1,TRBV7-2,.,CASRVGGYTEAFF,TGTGCCAGCAGGGTAGGGGGCTACACTGAAGCTTTCTTT
TRBJ1-1,.,TRBV7-8,.,CASSLGQHTEAFF,TGTGCCAGCAGCTTAGGACAGCACACTGAGGCTTTCTTT
TRBJ2-5,TRBD2,TRBV19,many,CASTRTSGSPLETQYF,TGTGCCAGTACCCGGACTAGCGGGAGCCCCTTGGAGACCCAGTACTTC
TRBJ1-1,.,TRBV12-3/TRBV12-4,many,CASSFFVANTEAFF,TGTGCCAGCAGTTTTTTTGTCGCGAACACTGAAGCTTTCTTT
TRBJ1-2,TRBD1,TRBV7-6,many,CASSPVSRQGGYGYTF,TGTGCCAGCAGCCCTGTCTCCCGACAGGGCGGCTATGGCTACACCTTC
TRBJ1-5,.,TRBV9,.,CASSVAGEETQHF,TGTGCCAGCAGCGTAGCGGGAGAAGAGACCCAGCATTTT